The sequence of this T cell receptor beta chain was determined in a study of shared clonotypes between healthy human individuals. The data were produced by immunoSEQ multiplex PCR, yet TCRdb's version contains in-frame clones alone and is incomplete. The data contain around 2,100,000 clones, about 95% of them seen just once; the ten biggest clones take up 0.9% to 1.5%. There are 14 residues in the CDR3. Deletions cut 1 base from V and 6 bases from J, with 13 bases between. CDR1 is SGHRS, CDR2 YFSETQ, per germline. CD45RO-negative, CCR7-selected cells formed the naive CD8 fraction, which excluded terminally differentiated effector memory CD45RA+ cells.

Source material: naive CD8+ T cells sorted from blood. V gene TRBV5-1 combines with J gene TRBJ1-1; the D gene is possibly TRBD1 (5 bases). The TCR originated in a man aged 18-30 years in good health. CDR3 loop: CASSLNAGGSEAFF. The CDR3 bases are TGCGCCAGCAGCTTGAACGCCGGGGGTTCTGAAGCTTTCTTT.